These T cell receptor beta chains were read from a single sample in a study of CD8+ T cells in alopecia areata. Measured with immunoSEQ multiplex PCR; TCRdb has only the in-frame clones, and not every one. The data hold about 270,000 clones, with roughly 63% observed a single time. Source: CD4+ T cells sorted from blood, taken at week 52, from a patient treated with tofacitinib. The receptors derive from a human donor with alopecia areata. CDR3s include the opening cysteine and the closing phenylalanine or tryptophan. A D gene is named only where the DNA matches it firmly. Size is stated for part of the rows, as once, few or many counts, or as a class when the clone is expanded.

-,TRBJ2-5,TRBD2,TRBV6-1,CASTLGLAGVETQYF,TGTGCCAGCACCTTGGGACTAGCGGGGGTGGAGACCCAGTACTTC
-,TRBJ2-7,-,TRBV25-1,CASSEWTYEQYF,TGTGCCAGCAGTGAATGGACCTACGAGCAGTACTTC
-,TRBJ1-6,-,TRBV5-4,CASSSGGLSGDNSPLHF,TGTGCCAGCAGCTCGGGCGGACTGTCCGGGGATAATTCACCCCTCCACTTT
-,TRBJ2-7,-,TRBV5-1,CASSKALDYEQYF,TGCGCCAGCAGCAAAGCCCTGGACTACGAGCAGTACTTC
-,TRBJ2-7,-,TRBV5-5,CASSQTGLTGYEQYF,TGTGCCAGCAGCCAGACAGGACTTACTGGGTACGAGCAGTACTTC
-,TRBJ2-7,-,TRBV19,CASPYEQYF,TGTGCCAGCCCATACGAGCAGTACTTC
-,TRBJ2-7,-,TRBV4-3,CASSQDWQGSYEQYF,TGCGCCAGCAGCCAAGACTGGCAGGGTTCCTACGAGCAGTACTTC
many,TRBJ1-1,-,TRBV5-1,CASSLNQGRTEAFF,TGCGCCAGCAGCTTGAATCAGGGTCGCACTGAAGCTTTCTTT
-,TRBJ2-5,-,TRBV29-1,CSVESLAQETQYF,TGCAGCGTTGAATCGTTGGCACAAGAGACCCAGTACTTC
-,TRBJ2-1,TRBD2,TRBV9,CASSSPLAGGNEQFF,TGTGCCAGCAGCTCCCCACTAGCGGGGGGCAATGAGCAGTTCTTC
few,TRBJ2-3,-,TRBV9,CASSVEGTDTQYF,TGTGCCAGCAGCGTGGAGGGGACAGATACGCAGTATTTT
-,TRBJ1-1,-,TRBV30,CAWSVISVNTEAFF,TGTGCCTGGAGTGTAATTTCGGTGAACACTGAAGCTTTCTTT
-,TRBJ2-5,TRBD1,TRBV6-1,CASSEVGTGEGTQYF,TGTGCCAGCAGTGAAGTGGGGACAGGCGAGGGGACCCAGTACTTC
-,TRBJ2-7,TRBD1,TRBV5-1,CASSTGTGGGEQYF,TGCGCCAGCAGCACCGGGACAGGTGGTGGGGAGCAGTACTTC
-,TRBJ2-5,-,TRBV2,CASSPTRSGTQYF,TGTGCCAGCAGCCCCACAAGAAGCGGGACCCAGTACTTC
-,TRBJ1-5,-,TRBV4-3,CASSQDIRKADQPQHF,TGCGCCAGCAGCCAAGATATAAGGAAGGCGGATCAGCCCCAGCATTTT
-,TRBJ2-1,-,TRBV29-1,CSVGRDNEQFF,TGCAGCGTTGGACGGGACAATGAGCAGTTCTTC
-,TRBJ2-7,-,TRBV30,CAWQVAYEQYF,TGTGCCTGGCAGGTTGCCTACGAGCAGTACTTC
few,TRBJ2-3,-,TRBV29-1,CSVDSSTDTQYF,TGCAGCGTTGATTCCAGCACAGATACGCAGTATTTT
-,TRBJ2-1,TRBD2,TRBV7-6,CASSLQVASGPNEQFF,TGTGCCAGCAGCTTACAAGTGGCTAGCGGCCCCAATGAGCAGTTCTTC
few,TRBJ2-2,-,TRBV7-2,CASSLSAGSGGELFF,TGTGCCAGCAGCTTATCGGCAGGTTCCGGCGGGGAGCTGTTTTTT
few,TRBJ1-5,-,TRBV6-5,CASSYDMGNQPQHF,TGTGCCAGCAGTTACGATATGGGCAATCAGCCCCAGCATTTT
few,TRBJ1-3,-,TRBV9,CASSTRGDGNTIYF,TGTGCCAGCAGCACTAGGGGCGACGGGAACACCATATATTTT
few,TRBJ1-1,-,TRBV6-5,CASSYLGVTEAFF,TGTGCCAGCAGTTACTTGGGGGTTACTGAAGCTTTCTTT
-,TRBJ2-7,TRBD1,TRBV20-1,CSAKGAGEQYF,TGCAGTGCAAAGGGGGCAGGGGAGCAGTACTTC
-,TRBJ1-2,-,TRBV5-4,CASSFGSGFGGYTF,TGTGCCAGCAGCTTTGGATCGGGGTTTGGTGGCTACACCTTC
few,TRBJ1-1,-,TRBV5-8,CASSLGDRPNTEAFF,TGTGCCAGCAGCTTGGGTGACAGGCCGAACACTGAAGCTTTCTTT
-,TRBJ2-7,TRBD1,TRBV29-1,CSAQGPSYEQYF,TGCAGCGCACAGGGGCCCTCCTACGAGCAGTACTTC
-,TRBJ2-3,-,TRBV6-1,CASSGPGYPTDTQYF,TGTGCCAGCAGTGGCCCGGGGTATCCAACAGATACGCAGTATTTT
once,TRBJ2-3,-,TRBV7-3,CASSLVQGDTDTQYF,TGTGCCAGCAGCTTAGTACAGGGTGACACAGATACGCAGTATTTT
-,TRBJ1-4,-,TRBV29-1,CSARQSTNEKLFF,TGCAGCGCCCGACAGTCGACTAATGAAAAACTGTTTTTT
-,TRBJ1-2,TRBD1,TRBV29-1,CSTGGIYGYTF,TGCAGCACAGGGGGCATCTATGGCTACACCTTC
-,TRBJ1-1,-,TRBV29-1,CSAAGGPNTEAFF,TGCAGCGCTGCCGGGGGCCCGAACACTGAAGCTTTCTTT
-,TRBJ2-3,-,TRBV7-9,CASSLIGREGDTQYF,TGTGCCAGCAGCTTAATTGGGCGGGAAGGGGATACGCAGTATTTT
-,TRBJ1-2,-,TRBV7-3,CASSPGPGYGYTF,TGTGCCAGCAGCCCGGGGCCGGGCTATGGCTACACCTTC
-,TRBJ1-1,-,TRBV29-1,CSVCTGTEAFF,TGCAGCGTTTGCACAGGGACTGAAGCTTTCTTT
-,TRBJ1-6,-,TRBV10-2,CASSESKGGPNSPLHF,TGCGCCAGCAGTGAGTCGAAGGGAGGTCCAAATTCACCCCTCCACTTT
-,TRBJ1-1,-,TRBV29-1,CSGGENTEAFF,TGCAGCGGAGGGGAGAACACTGAAGCTTTCTTT
-,TRBJ2-2,-,TRBV4-1,CASSQDRSGANTGELFF,TGCGCCAGCAGCCAAGATCGGAGTGGGGCGAACACCGGGGAGCTGTTTTTT
-,TRBJ2-1,-,TRBV4-1,CASSQGRGGRNEQFF,TGCGCCAGCAGCCAAGGACGGGGAGGTCGCAATGAGCAGTTCTTC
-,TRBJ1-3,-,TRBV25-1,CASSAGTTGNTIYF,TGTGCCAGCAGTGCCGGGACAACTGGAAACACCATATATTTT
-,TRBJ2-5,TRBD2,TRBV29-1,CSVAGLAGSGAQYF,TGCAGCGTTGCGGGCCTAGCGGGGTCAGGGGCCCAGTACTTC
-,TRBJ1-1,-,TRBV7-9,CASSSPGSGTEAFF,TGTGCCAGCAGCTCCCCGGGATCAGGGACTGAAGCTTTCTTT
few,TRBJ2-5,TRBD2,TRBV7-2,CASSLLLLAGRWQETQYF,TGTGCCAGCAGCTTACTGCTTCTAGCGGGGAGATGGCAAGAGACCCAGTACTTC
-,TRBJ2-7,-,TRBV9,CASSVDLSGEQYF,TGTGCCAGCAGCGTAGATCTCTCAGGGGAGCAGTACTTC
-,TRBJ1-3,-,TRBV5-6,CASSSPTYSGNTIYF,TGTGCCAGCAGCTCGCCCACCTACTCTGGAAACACCATATATTTT
few,TRBJ2-5,-,TRBV6-5,CASSYSRSGWETQYF,TGTGCCAGCAGTTACTCGAGATCAGGGTGGGAGACCCAGTACTTC
-,TRBJ1-2,-,TRBV20-1,CSAGQGSGYTF,TGCAGTGCTGGGCAGGGTAGTGGCTACACCTTC
-,TRBJ2-3,TRBD2,TRBV30,CAWSVRLAGTDTQYF,TGTGCCTGGAGTGTCAGACTAGCGGGAACAGATACGCAGTATTTT
-,TRBJ2-3,-,TRBV19,CASSMGTSHVDTQYF,TGTGCCAGTAGTATGGGGACAAGCCACGTCGATACGCAGTATTTT
-,TRBJ1-1,TRBD1,TRBV6-6,CASSDTGVNTEAFF,TGTGCCAGCAGTGATACAGGGGTGAACACTGAAGCTTTCTTT
-,TRBJ2-4,TRBD1,TRBV25-1,CASSENRGFQYF,TGTGCCAGCAGTGAGAACAGGGGTTTTCAGTACTTC
few,TRBJ2-7,-,TRBV30,CAWSRRRSSYEQYF,TGTGCCTGGAGCCGAAGACGGAGCTCCTACGAGCAGTACTTC
-,TRBJ2-5,-,TRBV2,CASTERTNQETQYF,TGTGCCAGCACCGAGCGCACTAACCAAGAGACCCAGTACTTC
few,TRBJ2-1,TRBD1,TRBV18,CASSPGTAYNEQFF,TGTGCCAGCTCACCCGGGACAGCATACAATGAGCAGTTCTTC